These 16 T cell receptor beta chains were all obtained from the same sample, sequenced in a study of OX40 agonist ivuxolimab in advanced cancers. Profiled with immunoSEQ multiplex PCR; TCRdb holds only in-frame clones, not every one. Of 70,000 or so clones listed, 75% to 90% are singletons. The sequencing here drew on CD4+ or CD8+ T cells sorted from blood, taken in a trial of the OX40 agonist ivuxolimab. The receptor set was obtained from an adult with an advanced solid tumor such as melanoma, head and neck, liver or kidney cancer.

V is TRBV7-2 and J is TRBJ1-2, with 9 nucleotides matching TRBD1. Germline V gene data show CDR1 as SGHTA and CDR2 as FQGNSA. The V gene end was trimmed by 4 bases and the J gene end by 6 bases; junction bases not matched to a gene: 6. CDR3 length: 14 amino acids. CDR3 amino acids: CASSYPQGADGYTF. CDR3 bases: TGTGCCAGCAGCTACCCACAGGGGGCCGATGGCTACACCTTC.

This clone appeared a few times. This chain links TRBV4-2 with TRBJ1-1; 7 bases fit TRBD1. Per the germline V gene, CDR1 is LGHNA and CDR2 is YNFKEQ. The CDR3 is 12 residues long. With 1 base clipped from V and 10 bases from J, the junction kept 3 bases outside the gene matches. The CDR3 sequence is CASSQAAGGAFF. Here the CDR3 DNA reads TGTGCCAGCAGCCAAGCGGCAGGGGGAGCTTTCTTT.

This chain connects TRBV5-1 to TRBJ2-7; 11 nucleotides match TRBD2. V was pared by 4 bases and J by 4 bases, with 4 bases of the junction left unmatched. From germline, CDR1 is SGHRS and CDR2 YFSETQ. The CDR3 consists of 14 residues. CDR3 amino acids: CASSATSGGYEQYF. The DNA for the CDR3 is TGCGCCAGCAGCGCCACTAGCGGGGGATACGAGCAGTACTTC.

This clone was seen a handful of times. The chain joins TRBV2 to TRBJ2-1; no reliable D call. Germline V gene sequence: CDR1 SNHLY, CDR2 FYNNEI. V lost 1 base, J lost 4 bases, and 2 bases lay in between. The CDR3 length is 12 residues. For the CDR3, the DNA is TGTGCCAGCAGTGAAGGGTACAATGAGCAGTTCTTC. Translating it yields CASSEGYNEQFF.

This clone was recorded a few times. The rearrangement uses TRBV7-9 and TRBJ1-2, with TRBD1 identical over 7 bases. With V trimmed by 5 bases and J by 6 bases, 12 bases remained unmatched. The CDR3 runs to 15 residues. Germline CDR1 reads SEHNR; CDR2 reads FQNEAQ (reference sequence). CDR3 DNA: TGTGCCAGCAGCCTAAATAATCAGGGGGGAAATGGCTACACCTTC. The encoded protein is CASSLNNQGGNGYTF.

The CDR3 reads CASSLYRDSWQPQHF. CDR3 DNA sequence: TGTGCCAGCAGTTTATACAGGGACTCCTGGCAGCCCCAGCATTTT. The chain links TRBV27 to TRBJ1-5, with a weak D call TRBD1 (6 bases). The germline V and J ends were trimmed by 1 base and 7 bases, with 14 bases remaining between them. The CDR3 is 15 residues long. Germline loops: CDR1 MNHEY, CDR2 SMNVEV (reference sequence).

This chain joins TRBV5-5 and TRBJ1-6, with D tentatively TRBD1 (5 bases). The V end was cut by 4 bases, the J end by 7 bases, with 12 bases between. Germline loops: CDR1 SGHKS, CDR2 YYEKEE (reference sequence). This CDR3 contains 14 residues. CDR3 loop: CASSTGPPNSPLHF. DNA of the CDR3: TGTGCCAGCAGCACGGGGCCCCCAAATTCACCCCTCCACTTT.

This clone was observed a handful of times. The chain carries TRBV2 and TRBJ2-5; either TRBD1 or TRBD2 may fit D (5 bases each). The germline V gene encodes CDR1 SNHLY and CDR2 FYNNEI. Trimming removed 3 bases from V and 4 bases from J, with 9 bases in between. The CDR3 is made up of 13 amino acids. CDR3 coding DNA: TGTGCCAGCAGTGACAGGGCGGGAGAGACCCAGTACTTC. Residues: CASSDRAGETQYF.

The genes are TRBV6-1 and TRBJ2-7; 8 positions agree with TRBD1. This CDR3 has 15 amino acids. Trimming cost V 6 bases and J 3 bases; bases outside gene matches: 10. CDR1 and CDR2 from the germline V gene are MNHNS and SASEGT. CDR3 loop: CASRRNQGANYEQYF. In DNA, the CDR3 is TGTGCCAGCAGAAGAAACCAGGGGGCAAACTACGAGCAGTACTTC.

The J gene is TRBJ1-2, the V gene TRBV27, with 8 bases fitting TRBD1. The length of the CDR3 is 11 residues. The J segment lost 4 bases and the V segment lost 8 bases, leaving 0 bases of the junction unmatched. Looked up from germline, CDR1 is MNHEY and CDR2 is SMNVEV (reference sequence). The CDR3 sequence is CASGQGYGYTF. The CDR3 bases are TGTGCCAGCGGACAGGGCTATGGCTACACCTTC.

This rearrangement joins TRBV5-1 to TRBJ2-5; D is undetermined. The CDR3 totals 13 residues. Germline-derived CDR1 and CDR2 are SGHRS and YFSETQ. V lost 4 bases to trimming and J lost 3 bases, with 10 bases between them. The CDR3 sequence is CASSPRTKETQYF. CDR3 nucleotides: TGCGCCAGCAGCCCCAGGACGAAAGAGACCCAGTACTTC.

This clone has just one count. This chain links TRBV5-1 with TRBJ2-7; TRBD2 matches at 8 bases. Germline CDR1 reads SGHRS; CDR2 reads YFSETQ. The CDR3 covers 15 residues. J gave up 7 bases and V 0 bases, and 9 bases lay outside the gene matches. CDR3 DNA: TGCGCCAGCAGCTTGGCGGGGGGGCGGTCGAGGGAGCAGTACTTC. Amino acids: CASSLAGGRSREQYF.

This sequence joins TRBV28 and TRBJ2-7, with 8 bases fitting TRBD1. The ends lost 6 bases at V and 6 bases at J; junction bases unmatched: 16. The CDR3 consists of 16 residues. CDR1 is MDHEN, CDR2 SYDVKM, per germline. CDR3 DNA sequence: TGTGCCAGCAGCCCACCGACAGGGGTCCCCACCCCCGAGCAGTACTTC. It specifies CASSPPTGVPTPEQYF.

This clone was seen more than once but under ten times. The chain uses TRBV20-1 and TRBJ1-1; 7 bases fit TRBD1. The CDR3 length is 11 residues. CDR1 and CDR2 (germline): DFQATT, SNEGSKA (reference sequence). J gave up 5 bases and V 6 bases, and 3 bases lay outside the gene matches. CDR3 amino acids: CSAQGGTEAFF. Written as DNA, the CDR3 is TGCAGTGCCCAGGGGGGGACTGAAGCTTTCTTT.

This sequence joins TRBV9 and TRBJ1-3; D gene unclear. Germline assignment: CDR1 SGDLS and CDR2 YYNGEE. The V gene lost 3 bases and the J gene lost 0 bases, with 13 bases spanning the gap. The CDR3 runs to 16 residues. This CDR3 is CASSAPGSYSGNTIYF. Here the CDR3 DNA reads TGTGCCAGCAGCGCGCCGGGATCGTACTCTGGAAACACCATATATTTT.

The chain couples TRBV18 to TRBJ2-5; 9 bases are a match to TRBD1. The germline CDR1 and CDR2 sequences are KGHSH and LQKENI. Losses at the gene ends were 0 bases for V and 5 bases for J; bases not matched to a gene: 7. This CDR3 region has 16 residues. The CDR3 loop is CASSPPNGTGLETQYF. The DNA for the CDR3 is TGTGCCAGCTCACCACCCAACGGGACAGGGCTGGAGACCCAGTACTTC.